The 5 T cell receptor beta chains below come from one sample, sequenced in a study of shared clonotypes between healthy human individuals. Libraries were prepared by immunoSEQ multiplex PCR; TCRdb keeps only in-frame clonotypes and omits some of them. The sample gives 760,000 or so clones, around 96% of which show up once; about 0.25% is in the top ten. Naive CD8 cells, CD45RO-negative and positively selected for CCR7, excluded terminally differentiated effector memory CD45RA+ cells. Sequencing was performed on naive CD8+ T cells sorted from blood. The receptor set was obtained from a man aged 25 to 40 in good health.

The chain links TRBV11-2 to TRBJ2-7; TRBD1 aligns across 7 bases. This CDR3 contains 16 residues. The germline V gene encodes CDR1 SGHAT and CDR2 FQNNGV. Germline trimming cut 4 bases from V and 0 bases from J; bases unmatched to any gene: 9. Here the CDR3 reads CASSSVGQILSYEQYF. DNA of the CDR3: TGTGCCAGCAGCTCGGTGGGACAGATTCTCTCCTACGAGCAGTACTTC.

V usage is TRBV6-5 and J usage is TRBJ1-1; a possible D gene is TRBD1 (6 bases). Trimming took 0 bases from V and 0 from J, leaving 11 bases between them. The CDR3 sequence is 16 residues long. CDR1 MNHEY and CDR2 SVGAGI come from the germline V gene. CDR3 coding DNA: TGTGCCAGCAGTTACTCGGCAGGGGAGATGAACACTGAAGCTTTCTTT. Translation gives CASSYSAGEMNTEAFF.

The chain has TRBV10-2 and TRBJ2-1; 9 nucleotides align to TRBD2. CDR1 WSHSY and CDR2 SAAADI come from the germline V gene. The CDR3 is made up of 17 amino acids. V lost 3 bases, J lost 2 bases, and 8 bases stayed unmatched. The CDR3, as DNA: TGCGCCAGCAGTGACCTCGGGGTAGCGGGAGCCTACAATGAGCAGTTCTTC. As protein: CASSDLGVAGAYNEQFF.

The CDR3 loop is CASRIWDSSYEKLFF. In DNA, the CDR3 is TGTGCCAGCAGGATTTGGGACAGTAGTTATGAAAAACTGTTTTTT. V and J are TRBV7-4 and TRBJ1-4, with 7 bases aligning to TRBD1. CDR3 length equals 15 residues. Germline CDR1 and CDR2: SGHVT and SQSDAQ. The junction had 10 bases not matched to a gene; V was cut back by 6 bases and J by 6 bases.

The chain recombines TRBV11-2 with TRBJ2-5; possible D gene TRBD1, 6 bases. The CDR3 contains 14 residues. Per the germline V gene, CDR1 is SGHAT and CDR2 is FQNNGV. Trimming took off 4 bases at V and 4 bases at J, with 13 bases between the two ends. The CDR3 sequence: CASSSYRVGETQYF. In DNA, the CDR3 is TGTGCCAGCAGCTCATACAGGGTCGGAGAGACCCAGTACTTC.